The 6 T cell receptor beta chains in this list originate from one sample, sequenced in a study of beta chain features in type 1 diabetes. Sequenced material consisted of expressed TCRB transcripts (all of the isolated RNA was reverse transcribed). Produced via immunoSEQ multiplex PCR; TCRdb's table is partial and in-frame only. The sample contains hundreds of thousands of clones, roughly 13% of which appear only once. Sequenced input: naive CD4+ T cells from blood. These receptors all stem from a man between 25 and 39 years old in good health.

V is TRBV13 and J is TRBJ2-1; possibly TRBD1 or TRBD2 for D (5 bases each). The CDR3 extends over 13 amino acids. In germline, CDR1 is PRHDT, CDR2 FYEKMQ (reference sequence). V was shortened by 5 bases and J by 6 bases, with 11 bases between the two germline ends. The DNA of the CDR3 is TGTGCCAGCAGCGCTACGAGGGGCAATGAGCAGTTCTTC. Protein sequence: CASSATRGNEQFF. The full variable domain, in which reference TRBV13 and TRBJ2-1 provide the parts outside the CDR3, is AAGVIQSPRHLIKEKRETATLKCYPIPRHDTVYWYQQGPGQDPQFLISFYEKMQSDKGSIPDRFSAQQFSDYHSELNMSSLELGDSALYFCASSATRGNEQFFGPGTRLTVL.

The CDR3 sequence is CASSVAFSGYTF. The CDR3 region has the DNA TGTGCCAGCAGCGTAGCTTTCAGTGGCTACACCTTC. The chain is built from TRBV9 and TRBJ1-2; D ambiguous. The CDR3 covers 12 residues. Germline-derived CDR1 and CDR2 are SGDLS and YYNGEE. Trimming pared 0 bases from V and 7 bases from J, leaving 7 bases between.

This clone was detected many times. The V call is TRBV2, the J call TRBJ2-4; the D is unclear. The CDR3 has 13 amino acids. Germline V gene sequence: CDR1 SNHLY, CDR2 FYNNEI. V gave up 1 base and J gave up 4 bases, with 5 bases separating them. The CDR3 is CASSEVTKNIQYF. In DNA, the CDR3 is TGTGCCAGCAGTGAAGTTACAAAAAACATTCAGTACTTC. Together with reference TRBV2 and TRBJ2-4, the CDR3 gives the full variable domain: EPEVTQTPSHQVTQMGQEVILRCVPISNHLYFYWYRQILGQKVEFLVSFYNNEISEKSEIFDDQFSVERPDGSNFTLKIRSTKLEDSAMYFCASSEVTKNIQYFGAGTRLSVL.

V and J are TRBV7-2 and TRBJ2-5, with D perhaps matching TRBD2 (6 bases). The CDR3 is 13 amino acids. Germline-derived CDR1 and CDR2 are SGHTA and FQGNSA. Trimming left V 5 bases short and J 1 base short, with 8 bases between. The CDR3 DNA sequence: TGTGCCAGCAGCCGCGGGGCCCAAGAGACCCAGTACTTC. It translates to CASSRGAQETQYF.

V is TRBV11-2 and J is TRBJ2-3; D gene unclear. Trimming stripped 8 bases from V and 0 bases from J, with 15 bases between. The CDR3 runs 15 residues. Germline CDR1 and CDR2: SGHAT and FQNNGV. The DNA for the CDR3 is TGTGCCAGCCGAAGCGAAGTTTATAGCACAGATACGCAGTATTTT. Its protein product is CASRSEVYSTDTQYF.

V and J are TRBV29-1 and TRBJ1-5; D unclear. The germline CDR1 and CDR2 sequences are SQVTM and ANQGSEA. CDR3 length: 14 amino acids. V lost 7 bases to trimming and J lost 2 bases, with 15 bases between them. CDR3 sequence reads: CSAQVDGGNQPQHF. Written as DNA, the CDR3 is TGCAGCGCCCAAGTAGATGGGGGCAATCAGCCCCAGCATTTT.